Shown below are 6 T cell receptor beta chains from a single sample sequenced in a study of cytomegalovirus exposure and HLA in healthy donors. The PCR employed 60 Vbeta primers together with 13 Jbeta primers. Method: immunoSEQ multiplex PCR; TCRdb's copy keeps in-frame clones and lacks some. The table has roughly 100,000 clones, 60% to 80% seen once. Sequencing was done on a sample of PBMCs. The receptor set was obtained from a boy under 18 in good health and CMV-seronegative.

This clone was observed a single time. V gene TRBV9 combines with J gene TRBJ2-7; 9 bases fit TRBD2. The V segment lost 4 bases and the J segment 6 bases; nucleotides outside the gene matches: 8. The germline CDR1 and CDR2 sequences are SGDLS and YYNGEE. This CDR3 is built from 14 residues. The CDR3, as DNA: TGTGCCAGCAGCTCCCTAGCGGGAACTGCCGAGCAGTACTTC. Translating it yields CASSSLAGTAEQYF. Full variable domain (missing parts from reference TRBV9 and TRBJ2-7): DSGVTQTPKHLITATGQRVTLRCSPRSGDLSVYWYQQSLDQGLQFLIQYYNGEERAKGNILERFSAQQFPDLHSELNLSSLELGDSALYFCASSSLAGTAEQYFGPGTRLTVT.

This rearrangement joins TRBV10-3 to TRBJ1-5; 8 bases align to TRBD1. Germline V gene lookup returns CDR1 ENHRY and CDR2 SYGVKD. The CDR3 consists of 13 residues. V lost 9 bases and J lost 3; bases outside the gene matches: 4. The CDR3 DNA is TGTGCCATTACCAGGGGGCACAATCAGCCCCAGCATTTT. It yields the protein CAITRGHNQPQHF.

This clone showed up just a few times. This chain joins TRBV27 and TRBJ2-1, with D possibly being TRBD2 (6 bases). CDR3 length equals 16 residues. Germline V gene lookup returns CDR1 MNHEY and CDR2 SMNVEV (reference sequence). With 5 bases removed from V and 1 base from J, the gap between germline ends came to 15 bases. This chain's CDR3 is CASSTRDFMSYNEQFF. DNA for the CDR3: TGTGCCAGCAGTACGCGGGACTTTATGTCCTACAATGAGCAGTTCTTC.

The chain employs TRBV30 and TRBJ1-3, with a possible D match to TRBD1 (5 bases). V lost 0 bases to trimming and J lost 3 bases, with 9 bases between them. The CDR3 spans 14 residues. The V gene's germline CDR1 is GTSNPN and CDR2 SVGIG (reference sequence). CDR3 residues: CAWSVRGSGNTIYF. CDR3 sequence (DNA): TGTGCCTGGAGTGTCCGGGGGAGTGGAAACACCATATATTTT.

Of note for this clone: This sample includes further DNA sequences coding for the same CDR3. This chain links TRBV5-4 with TRBJ2-3; D uncertain. This CDR3 has 14 amino acids. Trimming removed 0 bases from V and 0 bases from J, with 5 bases in between. In germline, CDR1 is SGHNT, CDR2 YYREEE (reference sequence). The CDR3: CASSLDSSTDTQYF. The CDR3, as DNA: TGTGCCAGCAGCTTGGACTCCAGCACAGATACGCAGTATTTT. Using reference TRBV5-4 and TRBJ2-3 for the parts outside the CDR3, the full variable domain is ETGVTQSPTHLIKTRGQQVTLRCSSQSGHNTVSWYQQALGQGPQFIFQYYREEENGRGNFPPRFSGLQFPNYSSELNVNALELDDSALYLCASSLDSSTDTQYFGPGTRLTVL.

This clone has just a few counts. The CDR3 protein is CSAPPEYGYTF. The CDR3 DNA reads as TGCAGTGCTCCCCCCGAGTATGGCTACACCTTC. V gene TRBV20-1 combines with J gene TRBJ1-2; D ambiguous. Trimming took off 5 bases at V and 5 bases at J, with 9 bases between the two ends. This CDR3 spans 11 amino acids. Germline assignment: CDR1 DFQATT and CDR2 SNEGSKA (reference sequence).